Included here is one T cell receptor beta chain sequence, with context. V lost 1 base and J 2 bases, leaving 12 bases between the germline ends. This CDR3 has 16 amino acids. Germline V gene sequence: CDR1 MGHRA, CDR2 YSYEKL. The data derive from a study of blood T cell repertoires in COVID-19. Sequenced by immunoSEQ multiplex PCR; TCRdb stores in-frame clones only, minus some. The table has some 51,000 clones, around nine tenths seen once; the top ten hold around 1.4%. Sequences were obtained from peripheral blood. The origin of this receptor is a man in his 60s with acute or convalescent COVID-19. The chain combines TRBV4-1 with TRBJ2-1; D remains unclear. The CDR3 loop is CASSQVVQVAYNEQFF. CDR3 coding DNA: TGCGCCAGCAGCCAAGTAGTGCAGGTGGCCTACAATGAGCAGTTCTTC.